Sequencing of this T cell receptor (beta chain) was carried out in a study of CDR3 diversity in severe acne. This CDR3 contains 14 residues. V lost 1 base and J 8 bases, leaving 12 bases between the germline ends. Germline-derived CDR1 and CDR2 are DFQATT and SNEGSKA (reference sequence). From the PCR reads, TCRdb called clonotypes with MiXCR, one entry per CDR3 protein. This table holds approximately 90,000 distinct CDR3 sequences, 45% to 50% found once. The clonotype was recovered from a male donor in good health, serving as a control. V and J are TRBV20-1 and TRBJ1-6, with D tentatively TRBD1 (6 bases). The sequencing sample was made of blood. The CDR3 nucleotides are TGCAGTGCTAGAGCCGGACAGCTGCATTCACCCCTCCACTTT. Translated: CSARAGQLHSPLHF.